The rows below give T cell receptor beta chains drawn from one sample of a study of cytomegalovirus exposure and HLA in healthy donors. The protocol was immunoSEQ multiplex PCR, while the TCRdb copy is restricted to in-frame clones and leaves out a portion. Its table lists about 200,000 clones. The sample consisted of PBMCs. The receptors come from a man aged 25-40 years in good health and CMV-seronegative. Each CDR3 is given with its conserved first and last residue. The D gene is left open where the match is weak.

J	V	D	DNA	CDR3
TRBJ2-1	TRBV6-6	-	TGTGCCAGCACCGCACCGTGGGAGGAGCAGTTCTTC	CASTAPWEEQFF
TRBJ2-1	TRBV19	-	TGTGCCAGTAGTATAGAAACCAGCGCCCTCGTCTACAATGAGCAGTTCTTC	CASSIETSALVYNEQFF
TRBJ1-2	TRBV19	-	TGTGCCAGTAGTATCCCTGAAAGGAGGGGATATGAGAACTATGGCTACACCTTC	CASSIPERRGYENYGYTF
TRBJ2-7	TRBV6-1	TRBD1	TGTGCCAGCTTGTCGGACAGGGTTCCCTACGAGCAGTACTTC	CASLSDRVPYEQYF
TRBJ2-2	TRBV6-5	TRBD1	TGTGCCAGCGGATGGGACAGCCTAAACACCGGGGAGCTGTTTTTT	CASGWDSLNTGELFF
TRBJ1-1	TRBV7-6	-	TGTGCCAGCAGCTCCTCTAACAGGGAAGCTTTCTTT	CASSSSNREAFF
TRBJ2-7	TRBV27	-	TGTGCCAGCAGTTTATACCCAGGGGCCTACGAGCAGTACTTC	CASSLYPGAYEQYF
TRBJ1-1	TRBV9	TRBD1	TGTGCCAGCAGCGTGGGGGACAGGGGATATACTGAAGCTTTCTTT	CASSVGDRGYTEAFF
TRBJ2-7	TRBV21-1	-	TGTGCCAGCAGCAAGATGCTAGCGGGGGGGCGGCTCCACTACGAGCAGTACTTC	CASSKMLAGGRLHYEQYF
TRBJ2-2	TRBV6-4	-	TGTGCCAGCAGTGCATACGGGGGACAGAGGAACACCGGGGAGCTGTTTTTT	CASSAYGGQRNTGELFF
TRBJ2-7	TRBV18	TRBD2	TGTGCCAGCTCACCAGGACCCAGCGGGGGCCACTCCTACGAGCAGTACTTC	CASSPGPSGGHSYEQYF
TRBJ1-2	TRBV2	-	TGTGCCAGCAGTGGGTCCCCGGGGTCAGGAGTTCTTTATGGCTACACCTTC	CASSGSPGSGVLYGYTF
TRBJ2-7	TRBV18	-	TGTGCCAGCTCACTGGGGGCACTTGACAGCGCCTACGAGCAGTACTTC	CASSLGALDSAYEQYF
TRBJ1-2	TRBV29-1	-	TGCAGCGTTGGGGACCTGGACAGATTGTCTTATGGCTACACCTTC	CSVGDLDRLSYGYTF
TRBJ2-3	TRBV7-3	TRBD1	TGTGCCAGCAGCTTAACGGGGACAGGGTTTAGAGATACGCAGTATTTT	CASSLTGTGFRDTQYF
TRBJ1-1	TRBV18	-	TGTGCCAGCTCACCAGGGGCCCCGACAGATTACACTGAAGCTTTCTTT	CASSPGAPTDYTEAFF
TRBJ1-3	TRBV28	-	TGTGCCAGCAGTCCGTACAGTACTCTTAGCTCTGGAAACACCATATATTTT	CASSPYSTLSSGNTIYF
TRBJ1-6	TRBV6-1	-	TGTGCCAGCACCAGGGACATACCATCACCCCTCCACTTT	CASTRDIPSPLHF
TRBJ2-7	TRBV6-6	TRBD1	TGTGCCAGCAGTTACTCAGCGGACAGGGGTTCCTACGAGCAGTACTTC	CASSYSADRGSYEQYF
TRBJ2-1	TRBV5-1	-	TGCGCCAGCAGCTTGGAACCAGGCGACAGGAGCTCCTACAATGAGCAGTTCTTC	CASSLEPGDRSSYNEQFF
TRBJ2-7	TRBV10-3	TRBD2	TGTGCCATCAGAGTAGCGGGAGAGTACGAGCAGTACTTC	CAIRVAGEYEQYF
TRBJ1-1	TRBV19	-	TGTGCCAGTAGTGCTCGACAGTCTTTGAGCACTGAAGCTTTCTTT	CASSARQSLSTEAFF
TRBJ2-1	TRBV6-4	-	TGTGCCAGCAGTGCACATTCCAGGGCTCATGAGCAGTTCTTC	CASSAHSRAHEQFF
TRBJ1-1	TRBV30	-	TGTGCCTGGAGTGTAATACAGGCCGGGAACACTGAAGCTTTCTTT	CAWSVIQAGNTEAFF
TRBJ2-2	TRBV11-3	-	TGTGCCAGCAGCTTAGATAGGCCGGGAGATACCGGGGAGCTGTTTTTT	CASSLDRPGDTGELFF
TRBJ2-7	TRBV5-1	-	TGCGCCAGCTTAGCGGAACCCACCTACGAGCAGTACTTC	CASLAEPTYEQYF
TRBJ2-1	TRBV5-1	TRBD2	TGCGCCAGCAGCTCCTGGACTAGCGGGAGGCCCTCCAATGAGCAGTTCTTC	CASSSWTSGRPSNEQFF
TRBJ2-7	TRBV6-1	-	TGTGCCAGCAGTTGGGACAAATTCTCCTACGAGCAGTACTTC	CASSWDKFSYEQYF
TRBJ1-1	TRBV28	-	TGTGCCAGCAGTCAGGGGACTGAAGCTTTCTTT	CASSQGTEAFF
TRBJ2-3	TRBV9	TRBD1	TGTGCCAGCAGCGGACTACAGGGGGCGGATACGCAGTATTTT	CASSGLQGADTQYF
TRBJ2-2	TRBV7-2	TRBD2	TGTGCCAGCAGCTCCCCTAGCGGGAGGGTGTTCACCGGGGAGCTGTTTTTT	CASSSPSGRVFTGELFF
TRBJ1-6	TRBV9	-	TGTGCCAGCAGCGTAGAGGGGCTCCAGTCACCCCTCCACTTT	CASSVEGLQSPLHF
TRBJ1-1	TRBV4-3	-	TGCGCCAGCAGCCAAGTCGGGTGGGGCGGTAGGACTGAAGCTTTCTTT	CASSQVGWGGRTEAFF
TRBJ2-3	TRBV5-1	TRBD2	TGCGCCAGCTCGAGCGGGGGGGCCCCCACAGATACGCAGTATTTT	CASSSGGAPTDTQYF
TRBJ1-6	TRBV5-1	TRBD1	TGCGCCAGCAGCTCAGGAGACAGGGGGCGCCTTAATTCACCCCTCCACTTT	CASSSGDRGRLNSPLHF
TRBJ2-4	TRBV30	TRBD1	TGTGCCTGGAGAGGACAGGGAATTGTATGGAACGCCAAAAACATTCAGTACTTC	CAWRGQGIVWNAKNIQYF
TRBJ2-3	TRBV6-6	-	TGTGCCAGCAGTTATGGCGGTACTAGCACAGATACGCAGTATTTT	CASSYGGTSTDTQYF
TRBJ1-1	TRBV9	-	TGTGCCAGCAGCGCCCAACAGGGGAACACTGAAGCTTTCTTT	CASSAQQGNTEAFF
TRBJ2-7	TRBV15	-	TGTGCCACCAGCAGAGATCGGGGTTACGAGCAGTACTTC	CATSRDRGYEQYF
TRBJ1-6	TRBV7-3	-	TGTGCCAGCAGCTGGACAGCGCGCGGAACTTCACCCCTCCACTTT	CASSWTARGTSPLHF
TRBJ1-1	TRBV27	TRBD1	TGTGCCAGCAGTTCGGGACAGACGAACACTGAAGCTTTCTTT	CASSSGQTNTEAFF
TRBJ2-3	TRBV13	TRBD1	TGTGCCAGCAGCTCCCGGGACAGGGTAGGCGATACGCAGTATTTT	CASSSRDRVGDTQYF
TRBJ2-1	TRBV7-9	-	TGTGCCAGCAGCTTACAGGGGTCGGGTTCGAAGCAGTTCTTC	CASSLQGSGSKQFF
TRBJ2-7	TRBV30	TRBD1	TGTGCCTGGACCCTAGACAGGGTCGAGCAGTACTTC	CAWTLDRVEQYF
TRBJ2-7	TRBV4-2	TRBD2	TGTGCCAGCAGCCAAGATTCCCCGGGAGGGCCGGGGGAGCAGTACTTC	CASSQDSPGGPGEQYF
TRBJ2-2	TRBV27	-	TGTGCCAGCAGCCCTCGGGAGGGGGCCCCCCCCGGGGAGCTGTTTTTT	CASSPREGAPPGELFF
TRBJ1-3	TRBV6-5	-	TGTGCCAGCAGTTCGGTTTCAGGAAACACCATATATTTT	CASSSVSGNTIYF
TRBJ1-1	TRBV28	TRBD1	TGTGCCAGCAGTTTCCTCGGGACAGGGGCGAGTTTAGCTGAAGCTTTCTTT	CASSFLGTGASLAEAFF
TRBJ2-3	TRBV9	-	TGTGCCAGCAGCGTAGACCGGGGGTGGGGTACGCAGTATTTT	CASSVDRGWGTQYF
TRBJ2-5	TRBV5-1	-	TGCGCCAGCAGCATGGCCGGAGATCGAGAGACCCAGTACTTC	CASSMAGDRETQYF
TRBJ1-5	TRBV6-5	TRBD1	TGTGCCAGCAGTTGGGACAGGGGGGGGAATCAGCCCCAGCATTTT	CASSWDRGGNQPQHF
TRBJ2-1	TRBV7-9	TRBD1	TGTGCCAGCAGCCTCGGACAGGGGGCGTACAATGAGCAGTTCTTC	CASSLGQGAYNEQFF
TRBJ2-3	TRBV28	TRBD1	TGTGCCAGCAGTTTTAGACAGGGGCACAGCACAGATACGCAGTATTTT	CASSFRQGHSTDTQYF
TRBJ2-1	TRBV7-2	-	TGTGCCAGCAGCTTAGCGCGGTACAATGAGCAGTTCTTC	CASSLARYNEQFF
TRBJ2-7	TRBV5-1	-	TGCGCCAGCAGCTTGGACGTGGGGGGTCCGGGCCCCGAGCAGTACTTC	CASSLDVGGPGPEQYF